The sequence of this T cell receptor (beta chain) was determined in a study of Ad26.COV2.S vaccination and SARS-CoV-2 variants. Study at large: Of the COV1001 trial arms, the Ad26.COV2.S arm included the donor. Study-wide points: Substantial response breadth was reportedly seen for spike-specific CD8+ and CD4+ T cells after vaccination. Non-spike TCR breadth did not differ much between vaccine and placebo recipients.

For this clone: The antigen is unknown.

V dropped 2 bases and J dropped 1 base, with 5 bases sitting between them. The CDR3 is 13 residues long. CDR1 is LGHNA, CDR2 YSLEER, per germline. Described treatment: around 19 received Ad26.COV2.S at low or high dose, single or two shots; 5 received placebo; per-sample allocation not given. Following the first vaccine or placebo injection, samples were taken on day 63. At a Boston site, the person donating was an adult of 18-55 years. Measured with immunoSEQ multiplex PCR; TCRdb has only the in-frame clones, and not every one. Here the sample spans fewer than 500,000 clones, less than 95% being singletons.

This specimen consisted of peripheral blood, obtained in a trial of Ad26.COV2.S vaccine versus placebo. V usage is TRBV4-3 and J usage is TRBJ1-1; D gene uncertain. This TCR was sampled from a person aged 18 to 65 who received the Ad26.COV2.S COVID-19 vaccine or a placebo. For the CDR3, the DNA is TGCGCCAGCAGCCAACAGAGGAACACTGAAGCTTTCTTT. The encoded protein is CASSQQRNTEAFF.